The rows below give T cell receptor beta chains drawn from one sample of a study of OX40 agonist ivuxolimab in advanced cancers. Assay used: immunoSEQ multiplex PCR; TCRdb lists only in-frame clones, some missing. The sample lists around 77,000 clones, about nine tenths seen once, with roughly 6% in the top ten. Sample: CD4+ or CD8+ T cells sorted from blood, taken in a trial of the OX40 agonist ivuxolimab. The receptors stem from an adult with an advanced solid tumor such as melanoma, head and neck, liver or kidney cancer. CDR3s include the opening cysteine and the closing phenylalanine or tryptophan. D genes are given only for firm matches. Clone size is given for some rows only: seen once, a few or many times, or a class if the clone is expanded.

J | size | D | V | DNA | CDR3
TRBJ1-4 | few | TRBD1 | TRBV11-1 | TGTGCCAGCAGCACCGGACAGGGGGCGCTTTCTGAAAAACTGTTTTTT | CASSTGQGALSEKLFF
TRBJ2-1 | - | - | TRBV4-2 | TGTGCCAGCAGCCAAGATAGGGACGTTTGGGGAACTATTGAGCAGTTCTTC | CASSQDRDVWGTIEQFF
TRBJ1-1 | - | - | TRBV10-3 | TGTGCCATCAGTGACAGGGAGGGTACGCTATGGGCTGAAGCTTTCTTT | CAISDREGTLWAEAFF
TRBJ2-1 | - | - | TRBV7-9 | TGTGCCAGCAGCTTTGGCGCATCTGAGCAGTTCTTC | CASSFGASEQFF
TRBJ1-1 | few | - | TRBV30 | TGTGCCTGGAGTGAGGGGGTGAACACTGAAGCTTTCTTT | CAWSEGVNTEAFF
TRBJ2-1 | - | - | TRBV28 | TGTGCCAGCAGCTCCTTGCGGGACAGCCCTAACAATGAGCAGTTCTTC | CASSSLRDSPNNEQFF
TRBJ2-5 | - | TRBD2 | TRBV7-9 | TGTGCCAGCAGACCTCTTAGCGGGGAGACCCAGTACTTC | CASRPLSGETQYF
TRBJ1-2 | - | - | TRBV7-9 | TGTGCCAGCACCTCTAGAGGGGACGGCTACACCTTC | CASTSRGDGYTF
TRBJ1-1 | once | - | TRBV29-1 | TGCAGCGCCGACGGGGGGACTGAAGCTTTCTTT | CSADGGTEAFF
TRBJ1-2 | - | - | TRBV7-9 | TGTGCCAGCTCCGGACAGTACTATGGCTACACCTTC | CASSGQYYGYTF
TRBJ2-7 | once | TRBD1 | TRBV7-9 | TGTGCCAGCAGCTCAAGGGGACAGGGGGCTTACGAGCAGTACTTC | CASSSRGQGAYEQYF
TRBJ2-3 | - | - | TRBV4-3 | TGCGCCAGCAGCCAAGACCTCCTACTTAACACAGATACGCAGTATTTT | CASSQDLLLNTDTQYF
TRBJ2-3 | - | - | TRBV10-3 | TGTGCCATCAGTGATGAACAGGAATACACAGATACGCAGTATTTT | CAISDEQEYTDTQYF
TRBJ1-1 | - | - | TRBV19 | TGTGCCAGTAGTATAAGAGCTGCGGAAAACACTGAAGCTTTCTTT | CASSIRAAENTEAFF
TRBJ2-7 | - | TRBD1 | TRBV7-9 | TGTGCCAGCAGCTCCACCGGGACAGGGGCGTTATACCACGAGCAGTACTTC | CASSSTGTGALYHEQYF
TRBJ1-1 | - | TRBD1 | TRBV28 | TGTGCCAGCAGTCTGACAGGGGAGATCGCTGAAGCTTTCTTT | CASSLTGEIAEAFF
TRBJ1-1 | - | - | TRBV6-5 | TGTGCCAGCAGTGCAACAGGGAACACTGAAGCTTTCTTT | CASSATGNTEAFF
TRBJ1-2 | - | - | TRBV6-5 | TGTGCCAGCAGTCTAGTCGGGGCGCACGGCTACACCTTC | CASSLVGAHGYTF
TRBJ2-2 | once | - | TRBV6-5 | TGTGCCAGCAGAGAACAGGGTTACAAAACCGGGGAGCTGTTTTTT | CASREQGYKTGELFF
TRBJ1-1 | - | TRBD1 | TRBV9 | TGTGCCAGCAGCGCAGAAGGACAGGGGAACACTGAAGCTTTCTTT | CASSAEGQGNTEAFF
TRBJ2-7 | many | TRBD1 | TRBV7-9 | TGTGCCAGCAGCCAACCCGGGACAGGATACTCCGAGCAGTACTTC | CASSQPGTGYSEQYF
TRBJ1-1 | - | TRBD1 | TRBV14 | TGTGCCAGCAGCCAAGCCGGGACAGGGTCGCACAAATTT | CASSQAGTGSHKF
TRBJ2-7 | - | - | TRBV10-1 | TGCGCCACCAGATCACTCTCCTACGAGCAGTACTTC | CATRSLSYEQYF
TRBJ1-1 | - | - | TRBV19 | TGTGCCAGTAGGCATGGGAACACTGAAGCTTTCTTT | CASRHGNTEAFF
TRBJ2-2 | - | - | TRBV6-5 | TGTGCCAGCAGTTACACGTACACCGGGGAGCTGTTTTTT | CASSYTYTGELFF
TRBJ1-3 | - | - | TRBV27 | TGTGCCAGCAGCTCGATTCAAGCAGGGAGTTCTGGAAACACCATATATTTT | CASSSIQAGSSGNTIYF
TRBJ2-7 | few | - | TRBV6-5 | TGTGCCAGCAGCTATAGCGGCCCCTACGAGCAGTACTTC | CASSYSGPYEQYF
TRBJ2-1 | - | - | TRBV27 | TGTGCCAGCAGTTGGACAGAAAACAATGAGCAGTTCTTC | CASSWTENNEQFF
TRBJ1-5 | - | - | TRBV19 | TGTGCCAGTGGTCTAAATCAGCCCCAGCATTTT | CASGLNQPQHF
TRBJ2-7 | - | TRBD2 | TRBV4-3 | TGCGCCAGCAGCCAAGAGAGGGGAGGACTAGCCCCCGAGCAGTACTTC | CASSQERGGLAPEQYF
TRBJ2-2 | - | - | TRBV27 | TGTGCCAGCAGTTTCTCTGTGGGAACGGTCACCGGGGAGCTGTTTTTT | CASSFSVGTVTGELFF
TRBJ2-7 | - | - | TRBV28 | TGTGCCAGCAGACCTCAGGGAAGCGAGCAGTACTTC | CASRPQGSEQYF
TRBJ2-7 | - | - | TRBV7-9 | TGTGCCAGCAGCTATGGGGACGAGCAGTACTTC | CASSYGDEQYF
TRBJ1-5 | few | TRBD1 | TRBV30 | TGTGCCTGGAGTGGGGACACAATCCGAGGACAGGGACGTAACCGTCAGCCCCAGCATTTT | CAWSGDTIRGQGRNRQPQHF
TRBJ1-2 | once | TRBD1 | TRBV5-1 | TGCGCCAGCAGATGGGACAGGGGAAGTAACTATGGCTACACCTTC | CASRWDRGSNYGYTF
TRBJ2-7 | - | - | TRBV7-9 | TGTGCCAGCAGCTTAAATCCCGGCGACTCCTACGAGCAGTACTTC | CASSLNPGDSYEQYF
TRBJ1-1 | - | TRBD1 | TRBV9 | TGTGCCAGCAGCGCTCAACAGGGGTGGACGATGAACACTGAAGCTTTCTTT | CASSAQQGWTMNTEAFF
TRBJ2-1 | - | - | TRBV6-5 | TGTGCCAGCAGTTCCCTTCCGGGACGGAACAATGAGCAGTTCTTC | CASSSLPGRNNEQFF
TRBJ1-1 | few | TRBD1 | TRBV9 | TGTGCCAGCAGCCACCCCGTGGGACAGGGGAACACTGAAGCTTTCTTT | CASSHPVGQGNTEAFF
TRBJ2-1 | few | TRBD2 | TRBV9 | TGTGCCAGCAGCGCGGGACTAGCCACCCTTGGGAATGAGCAGTTCTTC | CASSAGLATLGNEQFF
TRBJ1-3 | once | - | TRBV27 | TGTGCCAGCAGAGAGGACTTGAGCTCTGGAAACACCATATATTTT | CASREDLSSGNTIYF
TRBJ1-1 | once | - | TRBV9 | TGTGCCAGCAGCGATGACGGTTTATCCGGCACTGAAGCTTTCTTT | CASSDDGLSGTEAFF
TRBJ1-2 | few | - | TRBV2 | TGTGCCAGCAGGGCTAGTGGCTACACCTTC | CASRASGYTF
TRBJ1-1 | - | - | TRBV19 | TGTGCCAGTAGTATAGACAGGGACACTGAAGCTTTCTTT | CASSIDRDTEAFF
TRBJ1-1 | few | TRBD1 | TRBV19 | TGTGCCAGTAGTGCCGGACAGGGTGGCACTGAAGCTTTCTTT | CASSAGQGGTEAFF
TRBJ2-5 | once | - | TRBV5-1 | TGCGCCAGCAGCTTGGGTTCGGGTCGGTCAATCCACGAGACCCAGTACTTC | CASSLGSGRSIHETQYF
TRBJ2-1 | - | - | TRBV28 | TGTGCCAGCAGTTCCTTAGGGGATGAGCAGTTCTTC | CASSSLGDEQFF
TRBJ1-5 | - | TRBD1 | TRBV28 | TGTGCCAGCAGTGTGACAGGGGAGGATAGCAATCAGCCCCAGCATTTT | CASSVTGEDSNQPQHF
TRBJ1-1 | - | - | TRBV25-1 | TGTGCCAGCAGTGAAACAGGGATGCTGAACACTGAAGCTTTCTTT | CASSETGMLNTEAFF
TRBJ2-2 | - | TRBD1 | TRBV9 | TGTGCCAGCAGCGTAGGGGGACAGGGGTTTACCGGGGAGCTGTTTTTT | CASSVGGQGFTGELFF
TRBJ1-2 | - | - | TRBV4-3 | TGCGCCAGCAGCCAAGATACGGGGAGCTATGGCTACACCTTC | CASSQDTGSYGYTF
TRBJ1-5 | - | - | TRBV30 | TGTGCCTGGAGTGAAGGAGGGGGGATTCATCAGCCCCAGCATTTT | CAWSEGGGIHQPQHF